The T cell receptor (beta chain) under discussion was sequenced for a study of post-analysis software for immune sequencing data. Study outcomes and limitations: Samples sharing a preparation batch grouped tightly together when assessed by F measure. In patients, TRBV5-6, TRBV5-1 and TRBV20-1 belonged to roughly five TRBV segments found more frequently than in controls.

CDR3 length: 11 residues. Germline CDR1 and CDR2: DFQATT and SNEGSKA (reference sequence). Trimming shortened V by 6 bases and J by 4 bases, and 10 bases separated the two germline ends. Incorporated into the TCR beta cDNA libraries were unique molecular identifiers, which served to reduce PCR and sequencing biases. Out of 1 to 10 million T cells, some 480,000 cDNA molecules were generated. Each CDR3 protein is one row after TCRdb ran MiXCR on the PCR reads. The sample carries approximately 630,000 distinct CDR3 sequences, approximately 60% recorded once. On this clonotype: Antigen: not known.

This clonotype originated in a girl aged 2 to 10 with multiple sclerosis. The sample consisted of blood. This rearrangement joins TRBV20-1 to TRBJ2-7; D not certain. The CDR3 is CSAHDTYEQYF. The CDR3 DNA is TGCAGTGCCCACGACACGTACGAGCAGTACTTC.